This TCR beta chain comes out of a study of T cells in Graves' hyperthyroidism and ophthalmopathy. Researchers took RNA transcripts and amplified the TCR beta CDR3 regions from them. Using the HTBI primer set, a first-round RT-PCR was run on the TCR CDR3. Each CDR3 protein gets one entry after TCRdb re-called the multiplex PCR reads with MiXCR. Among almost 600,000 distinct CDR3 sequences listed, around 42% were seen once. Germline V gene sequence: CDR1 SGDLS, CDR2 YYNGEE. The CDR3 has 18 residues. Trimming stripped 4 bases from V and 0 bases from J, with 17 bases between. This clonotype was seen once.

This clonotype was obtained from a young woman with Graves' hyperthyroidism. Source material: peripheral blood or thyroid tissue (not recorded which). The chain links TRBV9 to TRBJ1-6; maybe TRBD1 (5 bases). CDR3 sequence: CASSSARGRSSYNSPLHF. In nucleotides, the CDR3 is TGTGCCAGCAGCTCCGCCCGGGGCAGGAGCTCCTATAATTCACCCCTCCACTTT.